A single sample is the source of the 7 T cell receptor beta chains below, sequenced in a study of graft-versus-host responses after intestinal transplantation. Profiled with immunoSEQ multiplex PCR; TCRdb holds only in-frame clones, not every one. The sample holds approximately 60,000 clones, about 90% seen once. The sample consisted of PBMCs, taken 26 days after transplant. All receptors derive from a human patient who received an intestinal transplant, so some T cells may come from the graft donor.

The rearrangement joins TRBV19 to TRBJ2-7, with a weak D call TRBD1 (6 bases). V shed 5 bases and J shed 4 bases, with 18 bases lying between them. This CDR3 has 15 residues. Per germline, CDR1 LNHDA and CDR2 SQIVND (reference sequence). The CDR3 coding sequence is TGTGCCAGTAGTCCAAAGGACAGAGTCACATACGAGCAGTACTTC. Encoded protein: CASSPKDRVTYEQYF.

CDR3 bases: TGTGCCAGCAGCCAAGAAGGAGGCTCGCCTAGCGGGGGAATCGCTAATAAAAACATTCAGTACTTC. Protein: CASSQEGGSPSGGIANKNIQYF. The chain couples TRBV4-2 to TRBJ2-4; 10 bases align to TRBD2. CDR3 length: 22 residues. Per germline, CDR1 LGHNA and CDR2 YNFKEQ. Germline trimming cut 0 bases from V and 4 bases from J; bases unmatched to any gene: 21.

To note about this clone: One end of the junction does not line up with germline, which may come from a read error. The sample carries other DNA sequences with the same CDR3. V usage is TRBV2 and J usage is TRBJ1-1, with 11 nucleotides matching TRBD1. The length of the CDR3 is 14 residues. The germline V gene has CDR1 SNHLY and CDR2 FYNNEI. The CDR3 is CASSLGQGATEAFF. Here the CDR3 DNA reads TGTGCCAGCAGCCTCGGACAGGGGGCCACTGAAGCCTTCTTT.

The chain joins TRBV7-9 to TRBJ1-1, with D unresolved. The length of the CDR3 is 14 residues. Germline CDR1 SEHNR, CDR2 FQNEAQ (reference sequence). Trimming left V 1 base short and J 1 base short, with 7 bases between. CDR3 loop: CASSLDPSNTEAFF. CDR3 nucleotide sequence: TGTGCCAGCAGCTTAGATCCCTCGAACACTGAAGCTTTCTTT.

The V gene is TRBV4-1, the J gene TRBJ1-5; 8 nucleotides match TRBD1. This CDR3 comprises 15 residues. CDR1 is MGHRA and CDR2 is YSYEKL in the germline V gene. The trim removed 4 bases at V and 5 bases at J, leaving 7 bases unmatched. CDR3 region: CASSLYQGAYQPQHF. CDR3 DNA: TGCGCCAGCAGCCTTTACCAGGGGGCCTATCAGCCCCAGCATTTT.

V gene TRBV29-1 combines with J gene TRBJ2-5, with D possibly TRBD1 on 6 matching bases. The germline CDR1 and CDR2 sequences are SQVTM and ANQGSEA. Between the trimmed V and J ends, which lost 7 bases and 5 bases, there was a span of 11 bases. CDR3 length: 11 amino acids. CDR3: CSAPQGETQYF. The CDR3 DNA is TGCAGCGCCCCTCAGGGGGAGACCCAGTACTTC.

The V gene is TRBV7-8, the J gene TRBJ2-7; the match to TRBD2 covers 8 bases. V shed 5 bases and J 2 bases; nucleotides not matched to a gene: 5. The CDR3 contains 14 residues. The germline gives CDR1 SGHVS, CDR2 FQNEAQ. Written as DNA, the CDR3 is TGTGCCAGCAGCGTCGGGACTAGTCCCTACGAGCAGTACTTC. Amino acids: CASSVGTSPYEQYF.